The 23 T cell receptor beta chains below come from one sample, sequenced in a study of early T cells in non-severe SARS-CoV-2 infection. In TCRdb, the 5' RACE reads were re-called with MiXCR into one record per CDR3 protein. The data hold about 83,000 distinct CDR3 sequences, with 11% to 15% observed a single time. Source material: whole blood. These receptors came from an adult who was a healthcare worker with PCR-confirmed SARS-CoV-2 infection or an uninfected control (not recorded which).

This clonotype turned up a few times. V usage is TRBV29-1 and J usage is TRBJ2-5; 7 bases are shared with TRBD1. The CDR3 is 15 amino acids. The junction had 10 bases not matched to a gene; V was cut back by 6 bases and J by 0 bases. Germline V gene sequence: CDR1 SQVTM, CDR2 ANQGSEA. The CDR3 region has the DNA TGCAGCGTGAATCGACAGGGAACTTACCAAGAGACCCAGTACTTC. It specifies CSVNRQGTYQETQYF.

A few counts support this clonotype. The chain has TRBV29-1 and TRBJ2-5; 10 bases are a match to TRBD2. Trimming cost V 7 bases and J 5 bases; bases outside gene matches: 4. The germline gives CDR1 SQVTM, CDR2 ANQGSEA. There are 12 residues in the CDR3. The CDR3 bases are TGCAGCGAGCAGACTAGCGGGGAGACCCAGTACTTC. The encoded protein is CSEQTSGETQYF.

V is TRBV12-3 or TRBV12-4 and J is TRBJ1-6; TRBD1 matches at 7 bases. This CDR3 is 15 amino acids long. Losses at the gene ends were 5 bases for V and 9 bases for J; bases not matched to a gene: 10. The CDR3 sequence is CASSRQGHRSSPLHF. The CDR3 nucleotides are TGTGCCAGCAGTCGACAGGGCCATAGAAGTTCACCCCTCCACTTT.

This clonotype was picked up a small number of times. This rearrangement joins TRBV9 to TRBJ2-7; D is unclear. Germline lookup yields CDR1 SGDLS and CDR2 YYNGEE. Trimming took 0 bases from V and 0 from J, leaving 13 bases between them. This CDR3 contains 16 residues. As DNA, the CDR3 is TGTGCCAGCAGCGTAGGTCTAGGGTCGAGCTCCTACGAGCAGTACTTC. As protein: CASSVGLGSSSYEQYF.

The table lists this clonotype with many counts. The V call is TRBV20-1, the J call TRBJ2-1; 9 positions agree with TRBD2. The CDR3 is 14 residues long. After removal of 0 bases from V and 7 bases from J, the junction contained 4 bases not matched to a gene. In germline, CDR1 is DFQATT, CDR2 SNEGSKA (reference sequence). The CDR3 reads CSAREAGGKNEQFF. The CDR3 DNA is TGCAGTGCTAGAGAAGCGGGGGGAAAAAATGAGCAGTTCTTC.

This clonotype was found many times. The chain carries TRBV27 and TRBJ1-3; no clear D gene. V was pared by 3 bases and J by 0 bases, with 6 bases between. This CDR3 is 14 amino acids long. Germline V gene data show CDR1 as MNHEY and CDR2 as SMNVEV (reference sequence). The CDR3 DNA follows: TGTGCCAGCAGTTTCGGGCCCTCTGGAAACACCATATATTTT. It translates to CASSFGPSGNTIYF.

This clonotype has ten or more counts. The chain recombines TRBV7-2 with TRBJ2-1; 7 nucleotides align to TRBD2. The CDR3 has 13 residues. The ends lost 11 bases at V and 7 bases at J; junction bases unmatched: 11. Germline V gene sequence: CDR1 SGHTA, CDR2 FQGNSA. The CDR3 protein is CAAGRVARNEQFF. DNA for the CDR3: TGTGCCGCGGGGAGGGTAGCGAGGAATGAGCAGTTCTTC.

This clonotype was recorded a few times. The V call is TRBV30, the J call TRBJ2-3; D gene unclear. V lost 0 bases and J 0 bases, leaving 16 bases between the germline ends. The CDR3 has 17 amino acids. Germline V CDR1 and CDR2: GTSNPN, SVGIG (reference sequence). CDR3 region: CAWSVLGDIGSTDTQYF. In nucleotides, the CDR3 is TGTGCCTGGAGTGTATTAGGTGACATCGGGAGCACAGATACGCAGTATTTT.

This clonotype was counted a few times. The chain carries TRBV5-6 and TRBJ1-1; maybe TRBD1 (5 bases). Germline assignment: CDR1 SGHDT and CDR2 YYEEEE. Deletions cut 4 bases from V and 5 bases from J, with 15 bases between. There are 14 residues in the CDR3. CDR3 loop: CASSPGAGGTEAFF. The CDR3 region has the DNA TGTGCCAGCAGCCCCGGGGCCGGAGGGACTGAAGCTTTCTTT.

V and J are TRBV20-1 and TRBJ2-5, with D possibly matching TRBD2 (5 bases). The ends were cut back, 8 bases at V and 1 base at J, with 11 bases in the middle. Germline V gene sequence: CDR1 DFQATT, CDR2 SNEGSKA (reference sequence). CDR3 size: 12 residues. The CDR3 DNA follows: TGCAGTTTCCTCCGGGGCCAAGAGACCCAGTACTTC. Amino acids: CSFLRGQETQYF.

This clonotype was seen many times. The chain links TRBV12-3 or TRBV12-4 to TRBJ1-1; D is uncertain. The V and J ends lost 7 bases and 2 bases respectively, with 8 bases between them. The CDR3 sequence is 12 residues long. CDR3 sequence: CASNPGNTEAFF. CDR3 in DNA: TGTGCCAGCAATCCGGGCAACACTGAAGCTTTCTTT.

As to this clonotype: Since a much larger clone is just one base distant, this may be a read error. J is TRBJ2-6 and V is TRBV4-2; D may be TRBD1 (5 bases). Germline CDR1 reads LGHNA; CDR2 reads YNFKEQ. This CDR3 is built from 15 residues. In DNA form, the CDR3 reads TGTGCCAGCAGCCACGACAGCTCTGGGACCAACGTCCTGACTTTC. It translates to CASSHDSSGTNVLTF.

This clonotype was seen a few times. The chain uses TRBV29-1 and TRBJ1-6; 7 bases are shared with TRBD1. Per germline, CDR1 SQVTM and CDR2 ANQGSEA. Trimming removed 6 bases from V and 7 bases from J; junction bases left unmatched: 12. The CDR3 totals 15 residues. The CDR3 nucleotides are TGCAGCGTACGCCTAGGGGGCTACAGCAATTCACCCCTCCACTTT. Translation: CSVRLGGYSNSPLHF.

This clonotype has only a few counts. The J gene is TRBJ2-3, the V gene TRBV6-5, with D perhaps TRBD1 (5 bases). The ends were cut back, 3 bases at V and 0 bases at J, with 7 bases in the middle. The CDR3 consists of 14 residues. CDR1 is MNHEY and CDR2 is SVGAGI in the germline V gene. Here the CDR3 DNA reads TGTGCCAGCAGTTATCAGGGTAGCACAGATACGCAGTATTTT. This codes for CASSYQGSTDTQYF.

The chain combines TRBV7-8 with TRBJ1-1; TRBD1 matches at 8 bases. There are 16 residues in the CDR3. Germline V gives CDR1 SGHVS, CDR2 FQNEAQ. Germline trimming cut 4 bases from V and 8 bases from J; bases unmatched to any gene: 15. CDR3 nucleotides: TGTGCCAGCAGCTCTAGACCCCAGAGGACAGGGCAGGAAGCTTTCTTT. Its protein product is CASSSRPQRTGQEAFF.

This chain connects TRBV6-5 to TRBJ2-7; TRBD2 is a possible D gene (6 bases). This CDR3 has 13 amino acids. In germline, CDR1 is MNHEY, CDR2 SVGAGI. The V and J ends lost 6 bases and 2 bases respectively, with 11 bases between them. This CDR3 reads CASRGDLPYEQYF. DNA of the CDR3: TGTGCCAGCAGGGGGGACTTACCCTACGAGCAGTACTTC.

To note about this clonotype: One end of the junction does not line up with germline, which may come from a read error. The chain employs TRBV7-9 and TRBJ2-7, with 9 bases identical to TRBD1. Per the germline V gene, CDR1 is SEHNR and CDR2 is FQNEAQ (reference sequence). The length of the CDR3 is 15 residues. This CDR3 is CASSSGQGGIYEHYF. In DNA form, the CDR3 reads TGTGCCAGCAGCTCGGGACAGGGAGGGATCTACGAGCATTACTTC. Drawing the rest from reference TRBV7-9 and TRBJ2-7, the complete variable domain is DTGVSQNPRHKITKRGQNVTFRCDPISEHNRLYWYRQTLGQGPEFLTYFQNEAQLEKSRLLSDRFSAERPKGSFSTLEIQRTEQGDSAMYLCASSSGQGGIYEHYFGPGTRLTVT.

The chain carries TRBV2 and TRBJ2-7; possible D gene TRBD1, 5 bases. CDR1 SNHLY and CDR2 FYNNEI come from the germline V gene. The CDR3 consists of 12 residues. Trimming took off 7 bases at V and 0 bases at J, with 7 bases between the two ends. The CDR3 coding sequence is TGTGCCAGCATGGACACCTCCTACGAGCAGTACTTC. Translating it yields CASMDTSYEQYF.

This clonotype was seen at least ten times. The rearrangement uses TRBV29-1 and TRBJ2-1, with 9 bases aligning to TRBD1. Germline CDR1 and CDR2: SQVTM and ANQGSEA. The CDR3 extends over 13 amino acids. V shed 7 bases and J 6 bases; nucleotides not matched to a gene: 7. The CDR3: CSGWTGVSNEQFF. In DNA form, the CDR3 reads TGCAGCGGCTGGACAGGGGTAAGCAATGAGCAGTTCTTC.

This clonotype showed up many times. This rearrangement joins TRBV18 to TRBJ1-1, with D tentatively TRBD1 (6 bases). The CDR3 has 13 residues. CDR1 and CDR2 (germline): KGHSH, LQKENI. V was cut by 8 bases and J by 1 base, with 11 bases left in between. CDR3 DNA sequence: TGTGCCAGCAGCCCGACAGGGAACACTGAAGCTTTCTTT. Translating it yields CASSPTGNTEAFF.

This clonotype was picked up many times. V and J are TRBV25-1 and TRBJ1-6, with TRBD1 identical over 7 bases. Per germline, CDR1 MGHDK and CDR2 SYGVNS. V lost 4 bases, J lost 7 bases, and 4 bases stayed unmatched. The CDR3 consists of 14 residues. The chain's CDR3 is CASSGDRDNSPLHF. CDR3 DNA: TGTGCCAGCAGTGGTGACAGGGACAATTCACCCCTCCACTTT.

This chain links TRBV24-1 with TRBJ2-3, with 11 bases aligning to TRBD2. Germline CDR1 and CDR2: KGHDR and SFDVKD. Trimming at V came to 10 bases and at J to 5 bases, leaving 7 bases not matched to a gene. The CDR3 length is 14 residues. Here the CDR3 DNA reads TGTGCCACTAGCGTAGCGGGGGGGCAAGATACGCAGTATTTT. Translating it yields CATSVAGGQDTQYF.

This clonotype was recorded at least ten times. The rearrangement links TRBV28 to TRBJ1-5, with D possibly being TRBD1 (5 bases). V was clipped by 2 bases and J by 6 bases, with 14 bases between them. CDR1 MDHEN and CDR2 SYDVKM come from the germline V gene. The CDR3 runs to 15 residues. The DNA for the CDR3 is TGTGCCAGCAGTTTAGATGGGGGAAGAGGTCAGCCCCAGCATTTT. Translation: CASSLDGGRGQPQHF.